This T cell receptor beta chain was observed in a study of T cells in Graves' hyperthyroidism and ophthalmopathy. Amplified TCR beta CDR3 regions derived from RNA transcripts. The study used the HTBI primer set for a first-round RT-PCR of the TCR CDR3. TCRdb reprocessed the multiplex PCR reads with MiXCR, giving one entry per CDR3 protein. The sample gives tens of thousands of distinct CDR3 sequences, around 40% of which show up once; about a tenth is in the top ten. Many counts were recorded for this clonotype. This TCR was sampled from a woman aged 25 to 39 with Graves' hyperthyroidism. The sequenced material came from blood.

The CDR3 sequence: CASTLRAGLADYNEQFF. CDR3 sequence (DNA): TGTGCCAGTACCCTCCGGGCGGGGCTAGCGGATTACAATGAGCAGTTCTTC. This chain links TRBV19 with TRBJ2-1; 7 positions match TRBD2. CDR1 and CDR2 from the germline V gene are LNHDA and SQIVND (reference sequence). CDR3 size: 17 residues. The V segment lost 7 bases and the J segment 4 bases; nucleotides outside the gene matches: 16.